These T cell receptor beta chains were read from a single sample in a study of blood T cell repertoires in COVID-19. Sequencing used immunoSEQ multiplex PCR; TCRdb keeps in-frame clones, though not all of them. The sample holds about 370,000 clones, 75% to 90% seen once. Sample: PBMCs or T cells enriched from blood (not recorded which). These receptors were taken from a man between 18 and 29 years old who had recovered from COVID-19. Each CDR3 is given with its conserved first and last residue. Each record gives: V gene, CDR3 length, J gene, D gene, clone size, CDR3 DNA, CDR3 protein. A D gene is named only where the DNA matches it firmly. Size values are once, few and many counts, or a class for expanded clones, and some rows have none.

>TRBV18|15|TRBJ1-2|-|-
TGTGCCAGCTCACGAGAGATAACAGAGCTCTATGGCTACACCTTC
CASSREITELYGYTF
>TRBV28|15|TRBJ1-2|TRBD1|-
TGTGCCAGCGGATCCCGCCCAGGGGGCCTCTATGGCTACACCTTC
CASGSRPGGLYGYTF
>TRBV6-5|12|TRBJ2-7|-|-
TGTGCCAGCAGTTCCCCAGGGGACGAGCAGTACTTC
CASSSPGDEQYF
>TRBV4-2|16|TRBJ1-5|TRBD1|-
TGTGCCAGCAGCCCAGGACAGGGGGCGCCGAGTCAGCCCCAGCATTTT
CASSPGQGAPSQPQHF
>TRBV2|11|TRBJ1-1|TRBD1|-
TGTGCCGGCGGCAGGGGGACTGAAGCTTTCTTT
CAGGRGTEAFF
>TRBV7-2|16|TRBJ2-2|TRBD2|-
TGTGCCAGCAGCTTTTCGGGCGGGAGGAACACCGGGGAGCTGTTTTTT
CASSFSGGRNTGELFF
>TRBV4-1|18|TRBJ2-1|TRBD2|-
TGCGCCAGCAGCCAATCCCATTTCGGGGGGGTAAACTACAATGAGCAGTTCTTC
CASSQSHFGGVNYNEQFF
>TRBV24-1|14|TRBJ2-3|-|-
TGTGCCACCAGTGATAGAGACTACGTGAAACCGCAGTATTTT
CATSDRDYVKPQYF
>TRBV6-5|13|TRBJ1-5|-|-
TGTGCCAGCACCCAGGGTGGCAATCAGCCCCAGCATTTT
CASTQGGNQPQHF
>TRBV7-2|15|TRBJ2-3|-|-
TGTGCCAGCAGCTTGAGGAGTATCGGGTCGGATACGCAGTATTTT
CASSLRSIGSDTQYF
>TRBV28|12|TRBJ1-2|-|-
TGTGCCACCCGGGTTTCTAACTATGGCTACACCTTC
CATRVSNYGYTF
>TRBV20-1|15|TRBJ2-3|TRBD2|once
TGCAGTGCTAGTCCTAGCGGGAGGGCCGGGGATACGCAGTATTTT
CSASPSGRAGDTQYF
>TRBV27|15|TRBJ2-7|TRBD1|-
TGTGCCAGCAGAAGGGGACAGGGGGCGCGGGACGAGCAGTACTTC
CASRRGQGARDEQYF
>TRBV7-2|16|TRBJ2-7|TRBD1|-
TGTGCCAGCAGCAGCAGCTGGGACAGGGGTACCTACGAGCAGTACTTC
CASSSSWDRGTYEQYF
>TRBV9|16|TRBJ2-2|TRBD2|-
TGTGCCAGCAGCCCGTCTGGACTAGCGGGGACCGGGGAGCTGTTTTTT
CASSPSGLAGTGELFF
>TRBV28|16|TRBJ1-5|TRBD1|-
TGTGCCAGCAGTTTACAGGGGGGCTATAGCAATCAGCCCCAGCATTTT
CASSLQGGYSNQPQHF
>TRBV6-2/TRBV6-3|13|TRBJ2-7|-|-
TGTGCCAGCAGTCGCACAGGATCCTACGAGCAGTACTTC
CASSRTGSYEQYF
>TRBV2|14|TRBJ1-1|-|-
TGTGCCAGCAGTGGATCGGGGGGCCGTACTGAAGCTTTCTTT
CASSGSGGRTEAFF
>TRBV28|19|TRBJ2-7|TRBD1|-
TGTGCCAGCAGTTTAGCACGGACAGGGTATCGTGGCCTTTACTACGAGCAGTACTTC
CASSLARTGYRGLYYEQYF
>TRBV10-3|15|TRBJ2-3|-|-
TGTGCCATCACCCGCCTAGCTGGTCCGGCAGATACGCAGTATTTT
CAITRLAGPADTQYF
>TRBV6-5|14|TRBJ1-1|TRBD1|-
TGTGCCAGCAGCCGAGACAGGGCGGGCACTGAAGCTTTCTTT
CASSRDRAGTEAFF
>TRBV12-3/TRBV12-4|13|TRBJ1-1|-|-
TGTGCCAGCAGTTACGGGGTGGGCACTGAAGCTTTCTTT
CASSYGVGTEAFF
>TRBV2|14|TRBJ1-5|TRBD1|-
TGTGCCAGCAGAGACAGGGGAGCTGTCCAGCCCCAGCATTTT
CASRDRGAVQPQHF
>TRBV25-1|15|TRBJ1-6|-|-
TGTGCCAGCAGTGAACGGGAGGTTGATAATTCACCCCTCCACTTT
CASSEREVDNSPLHF
>TRBV5-5|13|TRBJ1-2|-|-
TGTGCCAGCAGCTTGGGTCAGATCTATGGCTACACCTTC
CASSLGQIYGYTF
>TRBV28|14|TRBJ2-7|-|-
TGTGCCAGCAGTTTATTTGGTTTAGGGGTCGAGCAGTACTTC
CASSLFGLGVEQYF
>TRBV5-5|16|TRBJ2-6|-|-
TGTGCCAGCAGCTGGACGACAGAACCCGGGGCCAACGTCCTGACTTTC
CASSWTTEPGANVLTF
>TRBV25-1|14|TRBJ2-7|-|-
TGTGCCAGCAGTGACGAAGTAGATTATTACGAGCAGTACTTC
CASSDEVDYYEQYF
>TRBV13|15|TRBJ2-7|-|-
TGTGCCAGCAGCCCACGTCGGACAGCCACCTACGAGCAGTACTTC
CASSPRRTATYEQYF
>TRBV27|16|TRBJ1-6|TRBD1|-
TGTGCCAGCAGTTACCGCAGGGGGGACTATAATTCACCCCTCCACTTT
CASSYRRGDYNSPLHF
>TRBV6-1|15|TRBJ1-5|TRBD1|-
TGTGCCAGCAGTGAAGGGGACAGGGGAAGACGGCCCCAGCATTTT
CASSEGDRGRRPQHF
>TRBV24-1|13|TRBJ2-1|-|-
TGTGCCACCAGTGACCCTACAGGGAATGAGCAGTTCTTC
CATSDPTGNEQFF
>TRBV5-1|15|TRBJ2-5|TRBD1|once
TGCGCCAGCAGCACTGGACAGGGGGCGGGGGAGACCCAGTACTTC
CASSTGQGAGETQYF
>TRBV24-1|15|TRBJ2-1|TRBD2|-
TGTGCCACCAGTGGGACTAGCGCTTCTATGGATGAGCAGTTCTTC
CATSGTSASMDEQFF
>TRBV27|14|TRBJ1-2|-|-
TGTGCCAGCAGTTTAGGGCAGCCCAACTATGGCTACACCTTC
CASSLGQPNYGYTF
>TRBV29-1|16|TRBJ2-7|TRBD2|-
TGCAGCGTTGAGCTCGGGACTAGCGGGAGCTCCTACGAGCAGTACTTC
CSVELGTSGSSYEQYF
>TRBV18|13|TRBJ2-7|-|-
TGTGCCAGCTCACCCAGGGGCGGGTTAGAGCAGTACTTC
CASSPRGGLEQYF
>TRBV12-5|16|TRBJ2-3|-|once
TGTGCTAGTGGTTTGGTGATGGACAGAAGCACAGATACGCAGTATTTT
CASGLVMDRSTDTQYF
>TRBV4-2|17|TRBJ2-1|TRBD2|-
TGTGCCAGCAGCCAGCCCCCTGGCGGGGGGGACTACAATGAGCAGTTCTTC
CASSQPPGGGDYNEQFF
>TRBV9|14|TRBJ2-2|-|few
TGTGCCAGCAGCGGACTGGCGAACACCGGGGAGCTGTTTTTT
CASSGLANTGELFF
>TRBV4-1|14|TRBJ2-5|-|-
TGCGCCAGCAGCCAACGTCAGTACCAAGAGACCCAGTACTTC
CASSQRQYQETQYF
>TRBV4-2|15|TRBJ2-1|-|-
TGTGCCAGCAGCCAAGAACTATCCTCCTACAATGAGCAGTTCTTC
CASSQELSSYNEQFF
>TRBV10-3|12|TRBJ2-7|TRBD1|-
TGTGCCATCAGTGGGACAGGCTACGAGCAGTACTTC
CAISGTGYEQYF
>TRBV24-1|16|TRBJ2-5|-|-
TGTGCCACTAGTGGGGCGGGGGCCTTCCCTTCTGAGACCCAGTACTTC
CATSGAGAFPSETQYF
>TRBV6-9|19|TRBJ2-1|TRBD2|-
TGTGCCAGCAGTCTTCCCAATCCGGGACTAGCGGTCCCTAGGGGTGAGCAGTTCTTC
CASSLPNPGLAVPRGEQFF
>TRBV20-1|14|TRBJ1-1|-|-
TGCAGTGCTAGTCCCTCGGGTATGAACACTGAAGCTTTCTTT
CSASPSGMNTEAFF
>TRBV5-1|13|TRBJ1-1|-|-
TGCGCCAGCAGCAGACAGGTGAACACTGAAGCTTTCTTT
CASSRQVNTEAFF
>TRBV5-4|15|TRBJ2-1|TRBD2|once
TGTCGGACGGCTAGCGGGGGGTCTGGGTACAATGAGCAGTTCTTC
CRTASGGSGYNEQFF
>TRBV19|14|TRBJ2-1|TRBD2|-
TGTGCCAGTAGGAGCGGGAGTCTTAACAATGAGCAGTTCTTC
CASRSGSLNNEQFF
>TRBV28|13|TRBJ2-7|TRBD2|-
TGTGCCAGCATGATAAGCGGGACCTACGAGCAGTACTTC
CASMISGTYEQYF
>TRBV29-1|10|TRBJ1-1|-|-
TGCAGCGTTGTCAGGGAAACAGCTTTCTTT
CSVVRETAFF
>TRBV7-9|14|TRBJ2-1|-|-
TGTGCCAGCAGCTCTCGGACAGTCCGCAATGAGCAGTTCTTC
CASSSRTVRNEQFF
>TRBV29-1|12|TRBJ2-5|-|-
TGCAGCGTAACCGGGAACCAAGAGACCCAGTACTTC
CSVTGNQETQYF
>TRBV5-4|16|TRBJ1-1|-|-
TGTGCCAGCAGCTCGGGACACAACCTCGGAGGCACTGAAGCTTTCTTT
CASSSGHNLGGTEAFF